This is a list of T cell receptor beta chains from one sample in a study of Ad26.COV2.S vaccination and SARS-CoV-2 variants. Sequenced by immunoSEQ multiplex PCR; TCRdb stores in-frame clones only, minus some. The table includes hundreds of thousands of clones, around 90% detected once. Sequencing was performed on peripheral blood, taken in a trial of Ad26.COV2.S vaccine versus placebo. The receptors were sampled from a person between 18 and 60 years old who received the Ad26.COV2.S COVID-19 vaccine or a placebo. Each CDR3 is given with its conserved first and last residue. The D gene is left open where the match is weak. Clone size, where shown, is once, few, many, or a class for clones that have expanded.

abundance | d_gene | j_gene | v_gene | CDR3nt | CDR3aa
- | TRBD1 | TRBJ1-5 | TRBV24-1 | TGTGCCACCAGTGAAGGCGACAGGGCCCAGCCCCAGCATTTT | CATSEGDRAQPQHF
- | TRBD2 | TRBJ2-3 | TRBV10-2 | TGCGCCAGCAGTGAGGGGGGCGGGAGGGGCCGCACAGATACGCAGTATTTT | CASSEGGGRGRTDTQYF
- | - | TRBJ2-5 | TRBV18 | TGTGCCAGCTCACCAAGCAGTCAAGAGACCCAGTACTTC | CASSPSSQETQYF
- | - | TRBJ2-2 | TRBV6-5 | TGTGCCAGCAGTTACTCGTTCGGGGCGAACACCGGGGAGCTGTTTTTT | CASSYSFGANTGELFF
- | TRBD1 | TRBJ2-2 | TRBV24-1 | TGTGCCACCAGTGACCACCGGACAGGGAAAACCGGGGAGCTGTTTTTT | CATSDHRTGKTGELFF
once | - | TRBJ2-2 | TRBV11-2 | TGTGCCAGCAGCTTATGGTCTAGCTTTCCCGGGGAGCTGTTTTTT | CASSLWSSFPGELFF
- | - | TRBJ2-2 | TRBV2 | TGTGCCAGCCTATTGGGGGGTAACGGGGAGCTGTTTTTT | CASLLGGNGELFF
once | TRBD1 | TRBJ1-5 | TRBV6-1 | TGTGCCAGCAGTGAAGGATTGACAGGGATCAATCAGCCCCAGCATTTT | CASSEGLTGINQPQHF
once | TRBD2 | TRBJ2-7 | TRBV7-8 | TGTGCCAGCAGCTGGGGTATGGGGACTAGCGTCGGCGAGCAGTACTTC | CASSWGMGTSVGEQYF
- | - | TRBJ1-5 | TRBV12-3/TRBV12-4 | TGTGCCAGCAGTTTTGGTCAGCCCCAGCATTTT | CASSFGQPQHF
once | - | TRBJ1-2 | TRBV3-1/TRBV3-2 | TGTGCCAGCAGCCAAGTAGGAATAAGGGCCTACCTTGGAGGCTACACCTTC | CASSQVGIRAYLGGYTF
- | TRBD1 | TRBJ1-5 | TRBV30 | TGTGCCTGGGGAAGGACAGGGGCCCAGCCCCAGCATTTT | CAWGRTGAQPQHF
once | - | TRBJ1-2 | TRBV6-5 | TGTGCCAGCAGCAGGGACAAAAGAAACTATGGCTACACCTTC | CASSRDKRNYGYTF
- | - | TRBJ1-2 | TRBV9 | TGTGCCAGCAGCGTAGCTCCCGCATATGGCTACACCTTC | CASSVAPAYGYTF
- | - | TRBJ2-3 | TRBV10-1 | TGCGCCAGCAGGAAGGGTCTGGACGGAGATACGCAGTATTTT | CASRKGLDGDTQYF
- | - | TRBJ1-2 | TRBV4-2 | TGTGCCAGCAGCCCGGGGGAGATCTTCTATGGCTACACCTTC | CASSPGEIFYGYTF
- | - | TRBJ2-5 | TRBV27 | TGTGCCAGCAGCAGGGACTTGAAGACCCAGTACTTC | CASSRDLKTQYF
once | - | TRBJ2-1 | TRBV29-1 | TGCAGCGTTGTAGCGGAAAAATCCTCCTACAATGAGCAGTTCTTC | CSVVAEKSSYNEQFF
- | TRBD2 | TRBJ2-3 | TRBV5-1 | TGCGCCAGCAGCTCCACTACCCTAGCGGGGGGCCCCTCCCTCCGAGGTACGCAGTATTTT | CASSSTTLAGGPSLRGTQYF
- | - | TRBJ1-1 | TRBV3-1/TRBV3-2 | TGTGCCAGCAGCCAACGGGGGGCTTGGACTGAAGCTTTCTTT | CASSQRGAWTEAFF
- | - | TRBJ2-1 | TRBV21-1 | TGTGCCAGCACCCAGAGCGGGGGGGCCTTCTACAATGAGCAGTTCTTC | CASTQSGGAFYNEQFF
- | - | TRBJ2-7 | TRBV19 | TGTGCCAGTAGGGCTCGAGGTTCCCTTGCGTACGAGCAGTACTTC | CASRARGSLAYEQYF
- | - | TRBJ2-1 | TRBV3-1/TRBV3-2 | TGTGCCAGCAGCCAGGGGGCAACTACCTACAATGAGCAGTTCTTC | CASSQGATTYNEQFF
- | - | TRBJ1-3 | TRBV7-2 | TGTGCCAGCAGAGCAAGTCCCGGAAACACCATATATTTT | CASRASPGNTIYF
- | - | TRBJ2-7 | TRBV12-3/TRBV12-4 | TGTGCCAGCAGCCTAATGTTGGGCTACGAGCAGTACTTC | CASSLMLGYEQYF